This T cell receptor beta chain was recorded in a study of metastatic and nonmetastatic thyroid tumors. The trim removed 3 bases at V and 4 bases at J, leaving 7 bases unmatched. CDR3 length: 15 residues. Per germline, CDR1 LNHDA and CDR2 SQIVND (reference sequence). TCRdb re-called the PCR reads through MiXCR. The sample contains 30,000 to 40,000 clones, 33% of which appear only once. Each patient came to thyroid surgery without any prior treatment (of any kind). This clone was observed many times. This chain links TRBV19 with TRBJ2-3; 7 positions agree with TRBD1. The origin of this receptor is a female donor with papillary thyroid cancer or a benign thyroid nodule (not recorded which). Some clones in this sample may be carry-over from other donors' samples. Sequencing was performed on tumor tissue. In nucleotides, the CDR3 is TGTGCCAGTAGTATTCAGGGGGAGCTGTCAGATACGCAGTATTTT. Amino acid sequence: CASSIQGELSDTQYF.